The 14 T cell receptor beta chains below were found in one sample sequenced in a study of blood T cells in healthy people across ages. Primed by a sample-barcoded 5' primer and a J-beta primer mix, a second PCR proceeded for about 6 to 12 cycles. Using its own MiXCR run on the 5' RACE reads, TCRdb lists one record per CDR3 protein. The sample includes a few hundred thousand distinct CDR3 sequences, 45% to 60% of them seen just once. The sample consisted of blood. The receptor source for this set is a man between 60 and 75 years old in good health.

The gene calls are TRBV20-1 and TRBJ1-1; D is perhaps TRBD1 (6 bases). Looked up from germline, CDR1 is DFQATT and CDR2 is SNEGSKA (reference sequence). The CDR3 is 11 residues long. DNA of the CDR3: TGCAGCGGACAGATGAACACTGAAGCTTTCTTT. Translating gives CSGQMNTEAFF.

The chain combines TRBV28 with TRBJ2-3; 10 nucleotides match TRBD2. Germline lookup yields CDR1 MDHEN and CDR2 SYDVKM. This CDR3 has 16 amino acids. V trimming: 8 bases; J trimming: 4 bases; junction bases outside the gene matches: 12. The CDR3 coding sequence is TGTGCCAGCGGACTCTCCAGCGGGAGGGCCTCAGATACGCAGTATTTT. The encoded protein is CASGLSSGRASDTQYF. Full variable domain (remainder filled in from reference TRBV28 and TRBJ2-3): DVKVTQSSRYLVKRTGEKVFLECVQDMDHENMFWYRQDPGLGLRLIYFSYDVKMKEKGDIPEGYSVSREKKERFSLILESASTNQTSMYLCASGLSSGRASDTQYFGPGTRLTVL.

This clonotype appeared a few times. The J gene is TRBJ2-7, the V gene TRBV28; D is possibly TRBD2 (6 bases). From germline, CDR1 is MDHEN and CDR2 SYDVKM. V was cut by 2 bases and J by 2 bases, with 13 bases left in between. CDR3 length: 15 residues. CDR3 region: CASSLPPGETYEQYF. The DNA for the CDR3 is TGTGCCAGCAGTTTACCGCCGGGGGAAACCTACGAGCAGTACTTC. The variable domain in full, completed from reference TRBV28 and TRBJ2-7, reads DVKVTQSSRYLVKRTGEKVFLECVQDMDHENMFWYRQDPGLGLRLIYFSYDVKMKEKGDIPEGYSVSREKKERFSLILESASTNQTSMYLCASSLPPGETYEQYFGPGTRLTVT.

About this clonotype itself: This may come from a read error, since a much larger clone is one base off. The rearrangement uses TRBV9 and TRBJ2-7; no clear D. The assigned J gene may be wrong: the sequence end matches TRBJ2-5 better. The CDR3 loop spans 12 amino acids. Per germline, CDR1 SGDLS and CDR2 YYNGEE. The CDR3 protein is CASSPHGETQYF. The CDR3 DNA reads TGTGCCAGCAGCCCCCACGGGGAGACCCAGTACTTC.

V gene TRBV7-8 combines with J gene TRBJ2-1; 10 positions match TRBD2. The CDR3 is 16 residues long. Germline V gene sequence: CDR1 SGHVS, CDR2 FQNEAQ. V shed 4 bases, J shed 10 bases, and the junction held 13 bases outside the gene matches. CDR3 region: CASSSTGLARRGEQFF. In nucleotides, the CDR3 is TGTGCCAGCAGCTCCACGGGACTAGCGCGACGAGGGGAGCAGTTCTTC. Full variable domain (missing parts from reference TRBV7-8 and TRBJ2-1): GAGVSQSPRYKVAKRGQDVALRCDPISGHVSLFWYQQALGQGPEFLTYFQNEAQLDKSGLPSDRFFAERPEGSVSTLKIQRTQQEDSAVYLCASSSTGLARRGEQFFGPGTRLTVL.

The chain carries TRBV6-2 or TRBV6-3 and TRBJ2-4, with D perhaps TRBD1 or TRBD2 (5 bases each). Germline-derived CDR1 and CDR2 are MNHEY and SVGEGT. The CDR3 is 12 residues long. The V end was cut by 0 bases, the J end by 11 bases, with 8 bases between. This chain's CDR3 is CASSYSRGFQYF. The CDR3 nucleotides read TGTGCCAGCAGTTACTCCCGGGGCTTTCAGTACTTC.

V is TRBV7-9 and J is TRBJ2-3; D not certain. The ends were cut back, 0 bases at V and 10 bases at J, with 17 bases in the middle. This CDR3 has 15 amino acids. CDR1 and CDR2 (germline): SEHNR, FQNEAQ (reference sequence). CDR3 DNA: TGTGCCAGCAGCTTAGCGAACAGTCCCGTCGCCGCGCAGTATTTT. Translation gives CASSLANSPVAAQYF.

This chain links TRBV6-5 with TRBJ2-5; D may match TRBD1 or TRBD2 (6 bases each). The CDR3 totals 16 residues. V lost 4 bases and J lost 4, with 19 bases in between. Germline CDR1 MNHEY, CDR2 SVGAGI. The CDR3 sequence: CASSSPLSRGRETQYF. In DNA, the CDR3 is TGTGCCAGCAGTTCCCCCCTGAGTCGGGGGCGAGAGACCCAGTACTTC.

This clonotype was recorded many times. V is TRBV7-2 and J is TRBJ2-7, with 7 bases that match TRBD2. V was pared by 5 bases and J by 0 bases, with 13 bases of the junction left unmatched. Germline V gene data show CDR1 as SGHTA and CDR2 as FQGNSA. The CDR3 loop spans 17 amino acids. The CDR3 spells CASSPYGGGRSSYEQYF. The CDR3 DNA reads TGTGCCAGCAGCCCTTACGGGGGAGGGAGGAGCTCCTACGAGCAGTACTTC.

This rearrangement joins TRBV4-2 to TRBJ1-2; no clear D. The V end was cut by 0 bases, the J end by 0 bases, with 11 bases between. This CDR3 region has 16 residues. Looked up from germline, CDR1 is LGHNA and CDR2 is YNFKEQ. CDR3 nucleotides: TGTGCCAGCAGCCAAGATCGGCAGAGTTCTAACTATGGCTACACCTTC. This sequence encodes CASSQDRQSSNYGYTF.

The CDR3 region has the DNA TGTGCCAGCAGCCAAGATCCCCTCCCCTCCTACGAGCAGTACTTC. The encoded protein is CASSQDPLPSYEQYF. The chain carries TRBV3-1 and TRBJ2-7; D not certain. In germline, CDR1 is LGHDT, CDR2 YNNKEL (reference sequence). CDR3 length equals 15 residues. Trimming left V 0 bases short and J 0 bases short, with 9 bases between.

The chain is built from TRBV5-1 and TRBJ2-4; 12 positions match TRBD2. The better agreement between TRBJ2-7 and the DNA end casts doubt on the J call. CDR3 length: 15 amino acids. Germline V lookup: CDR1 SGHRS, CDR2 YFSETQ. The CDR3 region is CASSTTSGSSYEQYF. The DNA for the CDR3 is TGCGCCAGCAGCACGACTAGCGGGAGTTCCTACGAGCAGTACTTC.

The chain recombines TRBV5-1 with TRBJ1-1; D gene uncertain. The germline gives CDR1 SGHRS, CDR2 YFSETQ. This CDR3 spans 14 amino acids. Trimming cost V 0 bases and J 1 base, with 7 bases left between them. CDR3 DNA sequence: TGCGCCAGCAGCTTGGAAGTCCCGAACACTGAAGCTTTCTTT. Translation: CASSLEVPNTEAFF.

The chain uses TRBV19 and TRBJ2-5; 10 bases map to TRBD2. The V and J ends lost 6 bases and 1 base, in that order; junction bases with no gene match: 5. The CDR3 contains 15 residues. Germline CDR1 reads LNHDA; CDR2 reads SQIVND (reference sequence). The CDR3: CASRSRLAGQETQYF. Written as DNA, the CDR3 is TGTGCCAGTAGGTCTCGACTAGCGGGCCAAGAGACCCAGTACTTC.